The 24 T cell receptor beta chains below come from one sample, sequenced in a study of PD-1 blockade in classical Hodgkin lymphoma. Here immunoSEQ multiplex PCR was the method, and the copy in TCRdb shows in-frame clones only, minus some. The data contain about 29,000 clones, 85% of them singletons. All patients relapsed after autologous stem cell transplantation, and brentuximab vedotin exposure varied. It was by magnetic negative selection that CD4+ T cells were purified from thawed PBMCs. The specimen was CD4+ T cells from blood, collected at baseline. These receptors all come from a human donor with classical Hodgkin lymphoma.

The chain employs TRBV7-8 and TRBJ2-5; tentative D call: TRBD2 (6 bases). CDR1 is SGHVS and CDR2 is FQNEAQ in the germline V gene. Trimming removed 5 bases from V and 2 bases from J, with 18 bases in between. The CDR3 is 16 residues long. CDR3 sequence: CASSLKLASLQETQYF. CDR3 coding DNA: TGTGCCAGCAGCCTAAAACTAGCTAGTCTACAAGAGACCCAGTACTTC.

This rearrangement joins TRBV2 to TRBJ2-2; 7 bases are shared with TRBD1. V shed 4 bases and J 6 bases; nucleotides not matched to a gene: 8. The germline V gene encodes CDR1 SNHLY and CDR2 FYNNEI. The CDR3 loop spans 15 amino acids. CDR3 sequence: CASSAQGTMAGELFF. Here the CDR3 DNA reads TGTGCCAGCAGTGCACAGGGGACGATGGCCGGGGAGCTGTTTTTT.

This rearrangement joins TRBV2 to TRBJ2-7, with 7 bases that match TRBD1. The length of the CDR3 is 15 residues. Looked up from germline, CDR1 is SNHLY and CDR2 is FYNNEI. V lost 6 bases and J lost 4; bases outside the gene matches: 12. The CDR3 region is CASRRGGIASYEQYF. The CDR3 region has the DNA TGTGCCAGCAGGAGAGGGGGCATTGCGAGTTACGAGCAGTACTTC.

A single count supports this clone. CDR3 residues: CASSPMAPQGATRDTQYF. For the CDR3, the DNA is TGTGCCAGCAGTCCTATGGCCCCTCAGGGGGCTACGCGAGATACGCAGTATTTT. The J gene is TRBJ2-3, the V gene TRBV27, with 8 bases aligning to TRBD1. V was clipped by 5 bases and J by 5 bases; unmatched bases: 18. There are 18 residues in the CDR3. The germline V gene encodes CDR1 MNHEY and CDR2 SMNVEV (reference sequence).

This clone showed up just a few times. This chain connects TRBV5-1 to TRBJ1-2; TRBD1 matches at 9 bases. This CDR3 has 16 amino acids. Per germline, CDR1 SGHRS and CDR2 YFSETQ. With V trimmed by 0 bases and J by 10 bases, 13 bases remained unmatched. The CDR3 DNA reads as TGCGCCAGCAGCTTGGCGACCGGGACAGGGAACGGGGACTACACCTTC. This gives the protein CASSLATGTGNGDYTF.

The chain has TRBV9 and TRBJ1-2, with D hard to call. Germline CDR1 SGDLS, CDR2 YYNGEE. The CDR3 covers 18 residues. The V end lost 0 bases, the J end lost 0 bases, and 18 bases lay between the germline ends. DNA of the CDR3: TGTGCCAGCAGCGTAGGAAAAGGACCCACCGGGCCTAACTATGGCTACACCTTC. Protein: CASSVGKGPTGPNYGYTF.

The rearrangement uses TRBV19 and TRBJ1-5, with TRBD1 matching 7 bases. The CDR3 is made up of 15 amino acids. The germline V gene encodes CDR1 LNHDA and CDR2 SQIVND (reference sequence). V dropped 6 bases and J dropped 0; count of bases not matched to a gene: 5. The CDR3 protein is CASRRGTASNQPQHF. The CDR3, as DNA: TGTGCCAGTAGGAGGGGGACAGCTAGCAATCAGCCCCAGCATTTT. The variable domain in full, with the rest retrieved from reference TRBV19 and TRBJ1-5, is DGGITQSPKYLFRKEGQNVTLSCEQNLNHDAMYWYRQDPGQGLRLIYYSQIVNDFQKGDIAEGYSVSREKKESFPLTVTSAQKNPTAFYLCASRRGTASNQPQHFGDGTRLSIL.

The V call is TRBV5-5, the J call TRBJ1-1; TRBD1 agrees at 7 bases. Looked up from germline, CDR1 is SGHKS and CDR2 is YYEKEE (reference sequence). The CDR3 consists of 15 residues. V shed 2 bases and J 1 base; nucleotides not matched to a gene: 5. CDR3 in DNA: TGTGCCAGCAGCTTAACGACAGGGACGAACACTGAAGCTTTCTTT. Translation: CASSLTTGTNTEAFF.

The chain uses TRBV25-1 and TRBJ2-1; 16 bases agree with TRBD2. The CDR3 length is 18 residues. V shed 4 bases, J shed 8 bases, and the junction held 11 bases outside the gene matches. Germline V gives CDR1 MGHDK, CDR2 SYGVNS. CDR3 loop: CASSVLPGLAGGGHEQFF. In DNA, the CDR3 is TGTGCCAGCAGTGTGTTACCGGGACTAGCGGGAGGGGGCCATGAGCAGTTCTTC.

This chain uses TRBV5-4 with TRBJ2-5; 8 positions agree with TRBD2. With 2 bases clipped from V and 5 bases from J, the junction kept 5 bases outside the gene matches. Germline-derived CDR1 and CDR2 are SGHNT and YYREEE (reference sequence). CDR3 size: 14 residues. CDR3 amino acids: CASSLAGAEETQYF. CDR3 nucleotides: TGTGCCAGCAGCTTAGCGGGAGCCGAGGAGACCCAGTACTTC.

This clone was picked up one time. The CDR3 region is CASSEIMDRAYGYTF. CDR3 nucleotides: TGTGCCAGCAGTGAGATAATGGACAGGGCGTATGGCTACACCTTC. The chain combines TRBV6-1 with TRBJ1-2; 8 positions agree with TRBD1. This CDR3 contains 15 residues. Germline lookup yields CDR1 MNHNS and CDR2 SASEGT. With V trimmed by 3 bases and J by 5 bases, 8 bases remained unmatched.

The chain is built from TRBV5-6 and TRBJ2-2, with 8 bases lining up with TRBD1. There are 15 residues in the CDR3. Per the germline V gene, CDR1 is SGHDT and CDR2 is YYEEEE. The junction had 8 bases not matched to a gene; V was cut back by 4 bases and J by 6 bases. In nucleotides, the CDR3 is TGTGCCAGCAGCCGGGACAGGCCCCTTCCCGGGGAGCTGTTTTTT. Its protein product is CASSRDRPLPGELFF.

Comment on this clone: At one end the junction does not follow the germline gene, possibly because of a read error. The rearrangement uses TRBV27 and TRBJ1-1, with TRBD1 matching 7 bases. Per the germline V gene, CDR1 is MNHEY and CDR2 is SMNVEV (reference sequence). The length of the CDR3 is 14 residues. CDR3 amino acids: CASRYTRGNPEAFF. The CDR3 DNA is TGTGCCAGCCGTTACACCAGGGGGAACCCTGAAGCTTTCTTT.

DNA of the CDR3: TGTGCCAGCAGCATCCAGGACAGGGCTGGGTACGAGCAGTACTTC. This codes for CASSIQDRAGYEQYF. The rearrangement links TRBV5-4 to TRBJ2-7; TRBD1 aligns across 8 bases. The CDR3 is 15 residues long. Germline V gene lookup returns CDR1 SGHNT and CDR2 YYREEE (reference sequence). V was clipped by 4 bases and J by 4 bases; unmatched bases: 10.

The chain employs TRBV29-1 and TRBJ2-1; 7 nucleotides line up with TRBD1. J was trimmed by 5 bases and V by 1 base; bases with no gene match: 8. Per germline, CDR1 SQVTM and CDR2 ANQGSEA. The CDR3 has 15 residues. The DNA of the CDR3 is TGCAGCGTTGAAGCTTGGGGACAGCTCAACAATGAGCAGTTCTTC. Translation: CSVEAWGQLNNEQFF.

The chain links TRBV18 to TRBJ1-1; no firm D call. Looked up from germline, CDR1 is KGHSH and CDR2 is LQKENI. CDR3 size: 14 residues. Trimming pared 2 bases from V and 1 base from J, leaving 8 bases between. CDR3 in amino acids: CASSPAGPNTEAFF. CDR3 in DNA: TGTGCCAGCTCACCAGCTGGGCCGAACACTGAAGCTTTCTTT.

The chain links TRBV5-6 to TRBJ2-5; 8 positions match TRBD1. The V and J ends lost 3 bases and 5 bases, in that order; junction bases with no gene match: 9. The germline gives CDR1 SGHDT, CDR2 YYEEEE. The CDR3 covers 15 residues. The CDR3 sequence is CASSSRDRGSETQYF. CDR3 bases: TGTGCCAGCAGCTCCCGAGACAGGGGATCCGAGACCCAGTACTTC. Complete variable domain (other parts from reference TRBV5-6 and TRBJ2-5): DAGVTQSPTHLIKTRGQQVTLRCSPKSGHDTVSWYQQALGQGPQFIFQYYEEEERQRGNFPDRFSGHQFPNYSSELNVNALLLGDSALYLCASSSRDRGSETQYFGPGTRLLVL.

This clone has a single count. The chain recombines TRBV6-1 with TRBJ2-1; the D is unclear. Looked up from germline, CDR1 is MNHNS and CDR2 is SASEGT. Trimming cost V 5 bases and J 6 bases, with 8 bases left between them. The CDR3 loop spans 12 amino acids. The CDR3 region has the DNA TGTGCCAGCAGTAGACTGGGCAATGAGCAGTTCTTC. Its translation is CASSRLGNEQFF.

The chain carries TRBV7-8 and TRBJ2-7, with D unresolved. V was cut by 3 bases and J by 6 bases, with 12 bases left in between. The CDR3 has 13 amino acids. Germline CDR1 reads SGHVS; CDR2 reads FQNEAQ. The CDR3 DNA reads as TGTGCCAGCAGCTTGACGGCGGCTGCCGAGCAGTACTTC. This encodes CASSLTAAAEQYF.

DNA of the CDR3: TGTGCCAGCAGTCCTTTGGGGAACGAGCAGTACTTC. As protein: CASSPLGNEQYF. The J gene is TRBJ2-7, the V gene TRBV28; D is ambiguous. The CDR3 totals 12 residues. Germline V gene sequence: CDR1 MDHEN, CDR2 SYDVKM. Deletions cut 5 bases from V and 5 bases from J, with 10 bases between.

V is TRBV10-3 and J is TRBJ2-3; 12 nucleotides line up with TRBD2. The CDR3 has 14 amino acids. Germline V gives CDR1 ENHRY, CDR2 SYGVKD. The V gene end was trimmed by 2 bases and the J gene end by 9 bases; junction bases not matched to a gene: 3. The CDR3 DNA follows: TGTGCCATCAGTGAGGGGCTAGCGGGAGGGACGCAGTATTTT. It is translated as CAISEGLAGGTQYF.

The chain joins TRBV10-3 to TRBJ2-7, with unresolved D. Germline assignment: CDR1 ENHRY and CDR2 SYGVKD. CDR3 length equals 13 residues. Trimming left V 7 bases short and J 4 bases short, with 14 bases between. The CDR3, as DNA: TGTGCCATCACCCCTTCGGACCGTTACGAGCAGTACTTC. Amino acid sequence: CAITPSDRYEQYF.

J is TRBJ2-1 and V is TRBV11-3; D gene unclear. V shed 5 bases and J shed 6 bases, with 11 bases lying between them. Germline CDR1 reads SGHNT; CDR2 reads YENEEA. There are 13 residues in the CDR3. The CDR3 sequence: CASSRPGRNEQFF. CDR3 bases: TGTGCCAGCAGCCGGCCCGGACGCAATGAGCAGTTCTTC.

This clone is a singleton in its sample. The chain links TRBV6-4 to TRBJ1-3, with D uncertain. Between the trimmed V and J ends, which lost 6 bases and 0 bases, there was a span of 12 bases. The germline CDR1 and CDR2 sequences are MRHNA and SNTAGT. The CDR3 length is 15 residues. CDR3: CASRGLAVSGNTIYF. CDR3 in DNA: TGTGCCAGCAGGGGCCTGGCTGTCTCTGGAAACACCATATATTTT.